Each of the 13 T cell receptor beta chains below was sequenced from the same sample in a study of early T cells in non-severe SARS-CoV-2 infection. TCRdb re-derived calls from the 5' RACE reads in MiXCR, one entry per CDR3 protein. The table lists tens of thousands of distinct CDR3 sequences, 6.8% of them singletons, with 20% to 25% in the top ten. The material sequenced was whole blood, taken at baseline. Receptor source: an adult who was a healthcare worker with PCR-confirmed SARS-CoV-2 infection or an uninfected control (not recorded which).

This clonotype appeared many times. V usage is TRBV7-2 and J usage is TRBJ2-7; 7 bases are shared with TRBD2. CDR3 length: 15 amino acids. Germline lookup yields CDR1 SGHTA and CDR2 FQGNSA. The J segment lost 0 bases and the V segment lost 5 bases, leaving 7 bases of the junction unmatched. CDR3: CASSPTSGASYEQYF. The DNA for the CDR3 is TGTGCCAGCAGCCCCACGAGCGGGGCCTCCTACGAGCAGTACTTC.

This clonotype was found many times. The chain uses TRBV11-2 and TRBJ2-2; no definite D call. Trimming pared 2 bases from V and 6 bases from J, leaving 7 bases between. The CDR3 contains 13 residues. The germline V gene encodes CDR1 SGHAT and CDR2 FQNNGV. The CDR3 region has the DNA TGTGCCAGCAGCTTATTAGTGGCCGGGGAGCTGTTTTTT. Translation: CASSLLVAGELFF.

The chain links TRBV2 to TRBJ2-3; 10 bases map to TRBD2. The germline CDR1 and CDR2 sequences are SNHLY and FYNNEI. V lost 2 bases to trimming and J lost 3 bases; unmatched junction nucleotides: 5. The CDR3 loop spans 16 amino acids. CDR3 nucleotide sequence: TGTGCCAGCAGTGAACTAGCGGGAGTTAGTACAGATACGCAGTATTTT. Translating it yields CASSELAGVSTDTQYF. Full variable domain (outside the CDR3, taken from reference TRBV2 and TRBJ2-3): EPEVTQTPSHQVTQMGQEVILRCVPISNHLYFYWYRQILGQKVEFLVSFYNNEISEKSEIFDDQFSVERPDGSNFTLKIRSTKLEDSAMYFCASSELAGVSTDTQYFGPGTRLTVL.

This clonotype appeared a few times. The V call is TRBV5-1, the J call TRBJ2-7, with D perhaps matching TRBD1 (6 bases). V lost 7 bases and J lost 3, with 14 bases in between. CDR1 SGHRS and CDR2 YFSETQ come from the germline V gene. The CDR3 runs 13 residues. The CDR3 DNA sequence: TGCGCCAGCTCCCAGATAGGGGGCTACGAGCAGTACTTC. As protein: CASSQIGGYEQYF.

This clonotype was seen at least ten times. CDR3: CSVRQGSYTEAFF. The CDR3 region has the DNA TGCAGCGTCCGACAGGGTAGTTACACTGAAGCTTTCTTT. The chain links TRBV29-1 to TRBJ1-1; 7 bases match TRBD1. V shed 6 bases and J 3 bases; nucleotides not matched to a gene: 7. The CDR3 consists of 13 residues. Germline V CDR1 and CDR2: SQVTM, ANQGSEA. The whole variable domain, filled in from reference TRBV29-1 and TRBJ1-1, reads SAVISQKPSRDICQRGTSLTIQCQVDSQVTMMFWYRQQPGQSLTLIATANQGSEATYESGFVIDKFPISRPNLTFSTLTVSNMSPEDSSIYLCSVRQGSYTEAFFGQGTRLTVV.

This clonotype was picked up a small number of times. The chain employs TRBV7-9 and TRBJ2-3, with TRBD2 matching 13 bases. Germline V CDR1 and CDR2: SEHNR, FQNEAQ (reference sequence). V dropped 4 bases and J dropped 5; count of bases not matched to a gene: 6. This CDR3 comprises 16 residues. The CDR3 sequence: CASSSGLAGRIDTQYF. The DNA for the CDR3 is TGTGCCAGCAGCTCGGGACTAGCGGGACGAATAGATACGCAGTATTTT.

This chain joins TRBV7-2 and TRBJ2-4, with TRBD2 matching 12 bases. CDR1 SGHTA and CDR2 FQGNSA come from the germline V gene. This CDR3 region has 19 residues. Losses at the gene ends were 6 bases for V and 0 bases for J; bases not matched to a gene: 12. DNA of the CDR3: TGTGCCAGCAGTCCTAACGGACTAGCGGGAATGGGAGCCAAAAACATTCAGTACTTC. This gives the protein CASSPNGLAGMGAKNIQYF.

The rearrangement uses TRBV5-1 and TRBJ2-1; the match to TRBD1 covers 8 bases. The CDR3 sequence is 16 residues long. Germline V gene data show CDR1 as SGHRS and CDR2 as YFSETQ. V was pared by 5 bases and J by 6 bases, with 13 bases of the junction left unmatched. The CDR3 DNA is TGCGCCAGCAGTTACACCCCAGGACAGGGTAGCAATGAGCAGTTCTTC. Amino acids: CASSYTPGQGSNEQFF.

The CDR3 loop is CASSLDPGAGELFF. The CDR3 nucleotides are TGCGCCAGCAGCTTGGACCCGGGGGCCGGGGAGCTGTTTTTT. The chain links TRBV5-1 to TRBJ2-2; a possible D gene is TRBD2 (6 bases). Germline V lookup: CDR1 SGHRS, CDR2 YFSETQ. V was trimmed by 0 bases and J by 6 bases, leaving 9 bases between them. CDR3 length: 14 amino acids.

The gene calls are TRBV7-9 and TRBJ2-3; D perhaps matches TRBD2 (6 bases). Germline V gene sequence: CDR1 SEHNR, CDR2 FQNEAQ (reference sequence). The CDR3 length is 15 residues. Trimming pared 4 bases from V and 5 bases from J, leaving 16 bases between. The CDR3 spells CASSSRDSPGDTQYF. CDR3 bases: TGTGCCAGCAGCTCCCGGGACTCCCCCGGAGATACGCAGTATTTT.

In this sample, this clonotype turned up once. This rearrangement joins TRBV7-2 to TRBJ2-5, with D perhaps TRBD2 (7 bases). The germline gives CDR1 SGHTA, CDR2 FQGNSA. V was clipped by 2 bases and J by 5 bases, with 15 bases between them. This CDR3 has 15 residues. CDR3 sequence reads: CASSLFGGREETQYF. CDR3 sequence (DNA): TGTGCCAGCAGCTTATTCGGGGGGCGGGAGGAGACCCAGTACTTC.

This clonotype turned up a few times. The chain joins TRBV12-3 or TRBV12-4 to TRBJ1-6; 7 nucleotides match TRBD1. The CDR3 runs to 14 residues. Unmatched junction bases numbered 5, after V lost 5 bases and J lost 7 bases. The CDR3 protein is CASSTGTENSPLHF. As DNA, the CDR3 is TGTGCCAGCAGTACCGGGACAGAGAATTCACCCCTCCACTTT.

This clonotype was recorded a few times. The chain couples TRBV7-8 to TRBJ2-7; D may be TRBD2 (6 bases). This CDR3 region has 16 residues. V gave up 8 bases and J gave up 0 bases, with 20 bases separating them. Germline V lookup: CDR1 SGHVS, CDR2 FQNEAQ. CDR3 bases: TGTGCCAGCGGAGCCGGGACTCCCTCAGACTCCTACGAGCAGTACTTC. Its protein product is CASGAGTPSDSYEQYF. The whole variable domain, filled in from reference TRBV7-8 and TRBJ2-7, reads GAGVSQSPRYKVAKRGQDVALRCDPISGHVSLFWYQQALGQGPEFLTYFQNEAQLDKSGLPSDRFFAERPEGSVSTLKIQRTQQEDSAVYLCASGAGTPSDSYEQYFGPGTRLTVT.